This T cell receptor (beta chain) was identified in a study of blood T cell dynamics during melanoma immunotherapy. About the research overall: First-line therapy was either pembrolizumab or nivolumab with ipilimumab for metastatic melanoma. Whole-study findings and limits: Clones driving repertoire changes may be melanoma-specific or general immune activation. Among sorted CD8+ subsets, immune-effector cells had the highest clonality and cell-free DNA similarity.

Stated time point: week 3, after first cycle of checkpoint inhibitor. The germline CDR1 and CDR2 sequences are SGHTS and YDEGEE. After removal of 4 bases from V and 4 bases from J, the junction contained 8 bases not matched to a gene. The CDR3 runs to 15 residues. A note on this clone: The antigen is not known.

Each sorted CD8+ T cell subset had its entire DNA loaded. Clones were sequenced by immunoSEQ multiplex PCR, and TCRdb holds only the in-frame ones, with some missing. The sample has 3,000 to 4,500 clones, roughly 96% seen once. V is TRBV5-8 and J is TRBJ2-7; TRBD1 matches at 10 bases. The material was effector memory CD8+ T cells from blood, obtained from a patient treated with checkpoint blockade. This sequence originates from a human donor with melanoma. This CDR3 is CASSTTGGTGYEQYF. CDR3 nucleotides: TGTGCCAGCAGCACGACAGGGGGCACCGGATACGAGCAGTACTTC.